The present T cell receptor (beta chain) was sequenced within a study of cytomegalovirus exposure and HLA in healthy donors (dated by TCRdb to about 2017). Study-wide context: The approximately 710 repertoires of the first cohort and the 110 or so validation repertoires were produced on the same platform, according to a later analysis. The study was designed to test whether signatures of past pathogen exposure could be identified by cataloging public T cell receptors. A separate validation cohort of roughly 130 different subjects was used in addition to the roughly 670-subject first cohort. The study combined high-throughput TCR immunosequencing, statistical association of individual TCRs with disease status, and machine learning to predict cytomegalovirus infection status. General study outcomes and caveats: While some public TCRs were present in many individuals, most TCR sequences turned up only very rarely across donors. Cytomegalovirus status was reported to be diagnosed by the classifier with high specificity and sensitivity in both the original and validation cohorts. A later analysis lacked HLA typing for the validation cohort, so it scored co-occurrence in that cohort across all 120 or so repertoires. In a later analysis, TCRs clustered in the first cohort were found to also tend to co-occur in the approximately 120 validation repertoires, with about 94% of cluster scores above 0. Three of the identified cytomegalovirus-associated TCR beta chains were confirmed in vitro to be specific for cytomegalovirus antigens. The study gave a list of some 150 TCR beta chains associated with cytomegalovirus. According to the authors, the approach could potentially be generalized to other disease states and immunological phenotypes.

About this clone itself: Its antigen remains unidentified. Base qualities are not recorded, but no much larger clone differs from it by a single base.

The donors belonged to the validation cohort of about 130 subjects, which was separate from the roughly 670-subject first cohort. The library came from the immunoSEQ multiplex PCR assay. Per the source publication's procedure: A statistical classification framework was developed to diagnose cytomegalovirus status using the catalog of TCR beta chain sequences. TCRdb retrieved this table from immuneACCESS and kept in-frame rearrangements only. Not all clones are present; in checked studies, unresolved V genes account for under half, and no reason is known for the remainder. That table supplies the V and J calls and clone size; D and trimming were determined from the DNA. A total of some 130,000 clones appear in this sample, around four fifths of them only once. The ten largest account for 1.4% of the sample. Sequencing was done on a sample of PBMCs. The TCR originated in a woman in her 30s in good health and CMV-seronegative.

CDR3 region: CAISGTGSLGEQFF. The bases read TGTGCCATCAGTGGAACAGGGAGTTTGGGTGAGCAGTTCTTC. The chain uses TRBV10-3 and TRBJ2-1; matching of 6 bases hints at TRBD1 as the D gene. The germline V gene specifies ENHRY as CDR1 and SYGVKD as CDR2. The CDR3 goes from the cysteine to the phenylalanine over 14 residues. The sequence is cut down to CDR3 DNA, 42 bases in frame from base 1. The germline ends are 16 bases apart after V is trimmed by 4 bases and J by 9 bases.